This paragraph reports one TCR beta chain. The sample has other DNA sequences that encode this CDR3 too. The sample belongs to a study of T cell changes during pregnancy in multiple sclerosis. TCRdb keeps only in-frame clones here, not all; method: immunoSEQ multiplex PCR. The sample has some 81,000 clones, approximately 94% seen once. CDR1 SEHNR and CDR2 FQNEAQ come from the germline V gene (reference sequence). V was clipped by 2 bases and J by 1 base, with 5 bases between them. The CDR3 loop spans 13 amino acids. Source: peripheral blood, taken after pregnancy. The receptor was isolated from a female donor in good health, enrolled as a control in a pregnancy study. V is TRBV7-9 and J is TRBJ1-1; D is possibly TRBD1 (5 bases). The CDR3 DNA follows: TGTGCCAGCAGCTTAACAGGGAACACTGAAGCTTTCTTT. It is translated as CASSLTGNTEAFF.